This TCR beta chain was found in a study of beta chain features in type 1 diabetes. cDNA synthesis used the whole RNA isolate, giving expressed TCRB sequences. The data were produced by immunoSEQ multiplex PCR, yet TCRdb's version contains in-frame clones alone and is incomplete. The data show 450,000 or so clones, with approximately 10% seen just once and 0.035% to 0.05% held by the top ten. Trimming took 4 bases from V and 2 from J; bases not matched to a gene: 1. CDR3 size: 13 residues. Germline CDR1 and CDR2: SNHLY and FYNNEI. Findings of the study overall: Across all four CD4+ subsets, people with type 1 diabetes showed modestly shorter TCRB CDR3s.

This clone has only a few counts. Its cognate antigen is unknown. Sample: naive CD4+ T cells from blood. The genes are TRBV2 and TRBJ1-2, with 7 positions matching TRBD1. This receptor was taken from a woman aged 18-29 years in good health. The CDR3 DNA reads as TGTGCCAGCAGTGGACAGGGAAACTATGGCTACACCTTC. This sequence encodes CASSGQGNYGYTF.